This TCR beta chain derives from a study of graft-versus-host responses after intestinal transplantation. Study overall: Anti-thymocyte globulin was used for induction in all recipients, who then took tacrolimus and steroids for approximately 3 years.

About this clone itself: No antigen is known for it. Other nucleotide sequences in the sample specify the same CDR3.

CDR3 length equals 18 residues. CDR1 is SGHKS and CDR2 is YYEKEE in the germline V gene (reference sequence). V was trimmed by 4 bases and J by 0 bases, leaving 22 bases between them. Study conclusions and caveats: Allografts of one patient group, those with graft-donor T cell macrochimerism, had high graft-versus-host to host-versus-graft clonal ratios. Recipient marrow contained GvH clones, some of which appeared first in ileum or blood.

Repertoires were generated with immunoSEQ multiplex PCR, while TCRdb's copy carries only in-frame clones and drops some. Of some 100,000 clones listed, under 95% were seen once; the top ten hold around 0.07%. Sequenced material: unstimulated CD8+ T cells sorted from spleen or lymph node cells, taken before transplant. The rearrangement links TRBV5-5 to TRBJ1-1, with D possibly matching TRBD1 (6 bases). The clonotype was recovered from a human donor who was the organ donor for an intestinal transplant. Here the CDR3 DNA reads TGTGCCAGCAGCCTGGACCCTCCTAGACAGGCTTTGAACACTGAAGCTTTCTTT. Its protein is CASSLDPPRQALNTEAFF.